The 32 T cell receptor beta chains below were found in one sample sequenced in a study of cytomegalovirus exposure and HLA in healthy donors. PCR primers comprised 60 Vbeta and 13 Jbeta primers. Some clones are missing from TCRdb's copy, which holds only in-frame ones; the method was immunoSEQ multiplex PCR. The sample shows roughly 160,000 clones, around 80% of them seen only once. Sequenced material: PBMCs. These TCRs come from a male donor in good health and CMV-seronegative.

The chain combines TRBV4-1 with TRBJ1-2, with 8 nucleotides matching TRBD1. Germline CDR1 MGHRA, CDR2 YSYEKL. The CDR3 is 15 residues long. V dropped 3 bases and J dropped 7; count of bases not matched to a gene: 10. CDR3 in amino acids: CASSHDPQGALGYTF. CDR3 coding DNA: TGCGCCAGCAGCCACGACCCTCAGGGGGCGCTTGGCTACACCTTC.

The rearrangement uses TRBV5-1 and TRBJ1-5, with a possible D match to TRBD1 (5 bases). This CDR3 region has 15 residues. Per the germline V gene, CDR1 is SGHRS and CDR2 is YFSETQ. Trimming cost V 0 bases and J 8 bases, with 15 bases left between them. For the CDR3, the DNA is TGCGCCAGCAGCTTGGAAGGGGCGCCTACCAAGCCCCAGCATTTT. Its translation: CASSLEGAPTKPQHF. Supplemented by reference TRBV5-1 and TRBJ1-5, the full variable domain reads KAGVTQTPRYLIKTRGQQVTLSCSPISGHRSVSWYQQTPGQGLQFLFEYFSETQRNKGNFPGRFSGRQFSNSRSEMNVSTLELGDSALYLCASSLEGAPTKPQHFGDGTRLSIL.

The V call is TRBV7-9, the J call TRBJ1-1; 10 bases match TRBD1. V lost 4 bases, J lost 7 bases, and 12 bases stayed unmatched. Germline lookup yields CDR1 SEHNR and CDR2 FQNEAQ (reference sequence). This CDR3 is built from 16 residues. For the CDR3, the DNA is TGTGCCAGCAGCTCGCCGACAGGGGGCTTGATAGGTGAAGCTTTCTTT. This sequence encodes CASSSPTGGLIGEAFF.

This chain links TRBV10-3 with TRBJ1-2; 7 bases fit TRBD1. The CDR3 length is 14 residues. V lost 2 bases to trimming and J lost 4 bases; unmatched junction nucleotides: 4. Looked up from germline, CDR1 is ENHRY and CDR2 is SYGVKD. The CDR3: CAISETGAGYGYTF. The DNA of the CDR3 is TGTGCCATCAGTGAGACAGGGGCAGGCTATGGCTACACCTTC.

The genes are TRBV6-5 and TRBJ2-5, with 8 nucleotides matching TRBD1. The J call may be incorrect, as the DNA end agrees better with TRBJ2-7. The CDR3 runs 15 residues. Germline assignment: CDR1 MNHEY and CDR2 SVGAGI. CDR3 region: CASSTGGQGYYEQYF. DNA of the CDR3: TGTGCCAGCAGTACCGGTGGACAGGGTTACTACGAGCAGTACTTC.

The V and J genes are TRBV30 and TRBJ1-1; D call uncertain. This CDR3 is 14 amino acids long. Trimming took 5 bases from V and 1 from J, leaving 14 bases between them. Germline assignment: CDR1 GTSNPN and CDR2 SVGIG (reference sequence). This chain's CDR3 is CAWSLDPTNTEAFF. The CDR3 DNA is TGTGCCTGGTCTCTAGACCCTACGAACACTGAAGCTTTCTTT.

This rearrangement joins TRBV27 to TRBJ1-6; unclear D gene. The CDR3 is 16 residues long. Trimming pared 3 bases from V and 4 bases from J, leaving 13 bases between. Germline V gene data show CDR1 as MNHEY and CDR2 as SMNVEV (reference sequence). The CDR3 nucleotides read TGTGCCAGCAGTTTTAACAGAAGAGAATATAATTCACCCCTCCACTTT. This translates into CASSFNRREYNSPLHF.

This clone was found a few times. The chain couples TRBV7-2 to TRBJ1-1; weak D call: TRBD1 (5 bases). The CDR3 is 13 amino acids. Germline V lookup: CDR1 SGHTA, CDR2 FQGNSA. V lost 5 bases and J lost 5, with 12 bases in between. This chain's CDR3 is CASSLPPGTEAFF. CDR3 in DNA: TGTGCCAGCAGCCTCCCCCCAGGGACTGAAGCTTTCTTT.

The chain has TRBV5-4 and TRBJ1-1, with D hard to call. The germline V and J ends were trimmed by 1 base and 1 base, with 5 bases remaining between them. CDR1 and CDR2 (germline): SGHNT, YYREEE (reference sequence). This CDR3 spans 13 amino acids. CDR3 nucleotides: TGTGCCAGCAGCTTGAAACAGAACACTGAAGCTTTCTTT. This codes for CASSLKQNTEAFF.

The chain links TRBV7-2 to TRBJ1-1, with D perhaps matching TRBD1 (6 bases). The CDR3 loop spans 15 amino acids. V lost 0 bases, J lost 4 bases, and 12 bases lay in between. The germline V gene encodes CDR1 SGHTA and CDR2 FQGNSA. In nucleotides, the CDR3 is TGTGCCAGCAGCTTAGCAGGGGGAATGGGCACTGAAGCTTTCTTT. Translation: CASSLAGGMGTEAFF.

V usage is TRBV7-2 and J usage is TRBJ2-5, with TRBD2 as a possible D gene (6 bases). Germline CDR1 is SGHTA and CDR2 is FQGNSA. Deletions cut 2 bases from V and 1 base from J, with 14 bases between. The CDR3 covers 16 residues. The CDR3 sequence: CASSLLLGGLQETQYF. DNA of the CDR3: TGTGCCAGCAGCTTACTGTTGGGGGGACTCCAAGAGACCCAGTACTTC. The whole variable domain, filled in from reference TRBV7-2 and TRBJ2-5, reads GAGVSQSPSNKVTEKGKDVELRCDPISGHTALYWYRQSLGQGLEFLIYFQGNSAPDKSGLPSDRFSAERTGGSVSTLTIQRTQQEDSAVYLCASSLLLGGLQETQYFGPGTRLLVL.

The V and J genes are TRBV4-2 and TRBJ2-2; D unresolved. CDR1 LGHNA and CDR2 YNFKEQ come from the germline V gene. The CDR3 consists of 18 residues. V gave up 0 bases and J gave up 1 base, with 15 bases separating them. CDR3 sequence reads: CASSQDPLWARNTGELFF. CDR3 nucleotides: TGTGCCAGCAGCCAAGATCCCCTATGGGCAAGGAACACCGGGGAGCTGTTTTTT.

V is TRBV18 and J is TRBJ1-2, with 7 bases lining up with TRBD1. CDR3 length: 17 amino acids. V lost 3 bases and J lost 6; bases outside the gene matches: 16. CDR1 is KGHSH and CDR2 is LQKENI in the germline V gene. CDR3 in amino acids: CASSPTGTRTGDNGYTF. For the CDR3, the DNA is TGTGCCAGCTCACCGACAGGTACCCGGACAGGTGATAATGGCTACACCTTC.

This clone was observed a single time. This sequence joins TRBV7-9 and TRBJ1-3, with D unclear. CDR3 length equals 13 residues. Germline-derived CDR1 and CDR2 are SEHNR and FQNEAQ (reference sequence). Trimming stripped 10 bases from V and 0 bases from J, with 10 bases between. The CDR3 spells CATKQFSGNTIYF. Here the CDR3 DNA reads TGTGCCACCAAGCAATTCTCTGGAAACACCATATATTTT.

The chain joins TRBV5-6 to TRBJ2-3, with a weak D call TRBD1 (5 bases). Trimming removed 2 bases from V and 0 bases from J, with 10 bases in between. The CDR3 runs to 15 residues. Germline values: CDR1 SGHDT, CDR2 YYEEEE. The CDR3 spells CASSLRAGSTDTQYF. In nucleotides, the CDR3 is TGTGCCAGCAGCTTAAGGGCAGGGAGCACAGATACGCAGTATTTT.

As for this clone: Relative to the germline gene, one junction end is altered; a read error may explain this. V and J are TRBV2 and TRBJ1-5; weak D call: TRBD1 (6 bases). CDR1 is SNHLY and CDR2 is FYNNEI in the germline V gene. The CDR3 loop spans 13 amino acids. The CDR3 DNA follows: TGTGCCAGCAGTCAACAGGGTAATCCGCCCCAGCATTTT. Encoded protein: CASSQQGNPPQHF.

This chain connects TRBV19 to TRBJ1-6; no firm D call. This CDR3 contains 13 residues. CDR1 and CDR2 from the germline V gene are LNHDA and SQIVND (reference sequence). With 6 bases removed from V and 9 bases from J, the gap between germline ends came to 12 bases. The CDR3 DNA reads as TGTGCCAGTAGCCCCGGTTGGTCTTCACCCCTCCACTTT. Translating gives CASSPGWSSPLHF.

V and J are TRBV6-5 and TRBJ1-1; D not certain. The CDR3 sequence is 16 residues long. Germline lookup yields CDR1 MNHEY and CDR2 SVGAGI. V was trimmed by 2 bases and J by 6 bases, leaving 19 bases between them. The CDR3 reads CASSYGPGMLGAEAFF. In DNA, the CDR3 is TGTGCCAGCAGTTACGGTCCGGGAATGCTGGGAGCTGAAGCTTTCTTT.

The chain recombines TRBV7-9 with TRBJ1-1; D may be TRBD1 (6 bases). V was pared by 5 bases and J by 0 bases, with 13 bases between. The CDR3 loop spans 15 amino acids. The germline V gene has CDR1 SEHNR and CDR2 FQNEAQ (reference sequence). The CDR3 loop is CASSPTGSMNTEAFF. CDR3 coding DNA: TGTGCCAGCAGCCCAACAGGGTCCATGAACACTGAAGCTTTCTTT.

J is TRBJ1-2 and V is TRBV9; no firm D call. This CDR3 contains 13 residues. Trimming removed 0 bases at V and 6 bases at J, with 9 bases between. The germline CDR1 and CDR2 sequences are SGDLS and YYNGEE. In DNA form, the CDR3 reads TGTGCCAGCAGCGTAGCGCCGTCGGATGGCTACACCTTC. This translates into CASSVAPSDGYTF.

A note on this clone: Other nucleotide sequences from this sample produce the same CDR3. The chain employs TRBV4-1 and TRBJ1-2; no clear D gene. Per germline, CDR1 MGHRA and CDR2 YSYEKL. V was cut by 0 bases and J by 9 bases, with 5 bases left in between. CDR3 length: 11 amino acids. CDR3 amino acids: CASSQDTSYTF. As DNA, the CDR3 is TGCGCCAGCAGCCAAGATACTAGCTACACCTTC.

This sequence joins TRBV12-5 and TRBJ1-2; D gene unclear. V dropped 1 base and J dropped 8 bases, with 11 bases sitting between them. The CDR3 extends over 13 amino acids. Germline loops: CDR1 LGHNT, CDR2 FRNRAP. The CDR3 region has the DNA TGTGCTAGTGGTTTGGAGGGAGGCCGGGGCTACACCTTC. It specifies CASGLEGGRGYTF.

The chain recombines TRBV5-1 with TRBJ1-2, with 8 bases that match TRBD1. The J segment lost 6 bases and the V segment lost 4 bases, leaving 11 bases of the junction unmatched. The CDR3 has 15 amino acids. In germline, CDR1 is SGHRS, CDR2 YFSETQ. In DNA form, the CDR3 reads TGCGCCAGCAGCCCATTTCAGGGGGCGAGAAATGGCTACACCTTC. This gives the protein CASSPFQGARNGYTF.

The chain combines TRBV5-8 with TRBJ2-7; tentative D call: TRBD1 (7 bases). The CDR3 runs 17 residues. V lost 2 bases to trimming and J lost 5 bases, with 23 bases between them. CDR1 and CDR2 (germline): SGHTS, YDEGEE. Here the CDR3 reads CASSFPLRGDLSNEQYF. The CDR3 DNA is TGTGCCAGCAGCTTCCCTCTCAGGGGGGACCTAAGCAACGAGCAGTACTTC.

This chain uses TRBV4-1 with TRBJ1-5; TRBD1 might be the D (6 bases). The V gene lost 3 bases and the J gene lost 0 bases, with 15 bases spanning the gap. The CDR3 contains 17 residues. The germline CDR1 and CDR2 sequences are MGHRA and YSYEKL. The DNA for the CDR3 is TGCGCCAGCAGCCACCCCGGGTACAGGGATAGCAATCAGCCCCAGCATTTT. Its translation is CASSHPGYRDSNQPQHF.

This chain uses TRBV9 with TRBJ1-1, with D uncertain. The CDR3 spans 14 residues. The germline V gene has CDR1 SGDLS and CDR2 YYNGEE. V was pared by 0 bases and J by 3 bases, with 9 bases between. For the CDR3, the DNA is TGTGCCAGCAGCGTAGGAGGGTGGGACACTGAAGCTTTCTTT. Encoded protein: CASSVGGWDTEAFF. Based on the CDR3 plus reference TRBV9 and TRBJ1-1, the full variable domain is DSGVTQTPKHLITATGQRVTLRCSPRSGDLSVYWYQQSLDQGLQFLIQYYNGEERAKGNILERFSAQQFPDLHSELNLSSLELGDSALYFCASSVGGWDTEAFFGQGTRLTVV.

This chain uses TRBV5-1 with TRBJ1-1, with TRBD1 matching 9 bases. V lost 2 bases and J lost 4; bases outside the gene matches: 9. The CDR3 is made up of 16 amino acids. In germline, CDR1 is SGHRS, CDR2 YFSETQ. The CDR3 region is CASSLGTGRSRTEAFF. CDR3 in DNA: TGCGCCAGCAGCTTAGGGACAGGGAGGAGCCGCACTGAAGCTTTCTTT.

Comment on this clone: Other DNA sequences in the same sample also yield this CDR3. The chain has TRBV6-1 and TRBJ1-6; 11 nucleotides match TRBD1. This CDR3 has 14 residues. The V and J ends lost 5 bases and 9 bases, in that order; junction bases with no gene match: 3. CDR1 and CDR2 from the germline V gene are MNHNS and SASEGT. CDR3 nucleotides: TGTGCCAGCAGTTCGGACAGGGGGCTTTCACCCCTCCACTTT. Translation: CASSSDRGLSPLHF.

The rearrangement uses TRBV15 and TRBJ2-7; a weak D match, TRBD1 (6 bases). Trimming shortened V by 5 bases and J by 3 bases, and 11 bases separated the two germline ends. From germline, CDR1 is LNHNV and CDR2 YYDKDF (reference sequence). The CDR3 is made up of 13 amino acids. The CDR3 bases are TGTGCCACCAGCCCCGGGACAAACTACGAGCAGTACTTC. This sequence encodes CATSPGTNYEQYF.

The chain joins TRBV4-2 to TRBJ2-3; weak D call: TRBD2 (6 bases). Trimming pared 5 bases from V and 1 base from J, leaving 13 bases between. The CDR3 is 15 amino acids. CDR1 is LGHNA and CDR2 is YNFKEQ in the germline V gene. The CDR3 here is CASSDMKRGTDTQYF. The DNA of the CDR3 is TGTGCCAGCAGCGATATGAAGCGGGGCACAGATACGCAGTATTTT.

This rearrangement joins TRBV5-5 to TRBJ1-5, with D maybe TRBD1 (5 bases). This CDR3 has 14 residues. V was clipped by 2 bases and J by 1 base, with 7 bases between them. Germline V lookup: CDR1 SGHKS, CDR2 YYEKEE (reference sequence). The CDR3 nucleotides read TGTGCCAGCAGCTTAAGGGGAAGCAATCAGCCCCAGCATTTT. Residues: CASSLRGSNQPQHF.

DNA for the CDR3: TGTGCCAGCGCGGGGACAGCGAACACCGGGGAGCTGTTTTTT. The encoded protein is CASAGTANTGELFF. The V and J genes are TRBV11-3 and TRBJ2-2, with a possible D match to TRBD1 (7 bases). This CDR3 contains 14 residues. Germline V lookup: CDR1 SGHNT, CDR2 YENEEA. The germline V and J ends were trimmed by 8 bases and 0 bases, with 10 bases remaining between them. Filled out from reference TRBV11-3 and TRBJ2-2, the complete variable domain reads EAGVVQSPRYKIIEKKQPVAFWCNPISGHNTLYWYLQNLGQGPELLIRYENEEAVDDSQLPKDRFSAERLKGVDSTLKIQPAELGDSAVYLCASAGTANTGELFFGEGSRLTVL.